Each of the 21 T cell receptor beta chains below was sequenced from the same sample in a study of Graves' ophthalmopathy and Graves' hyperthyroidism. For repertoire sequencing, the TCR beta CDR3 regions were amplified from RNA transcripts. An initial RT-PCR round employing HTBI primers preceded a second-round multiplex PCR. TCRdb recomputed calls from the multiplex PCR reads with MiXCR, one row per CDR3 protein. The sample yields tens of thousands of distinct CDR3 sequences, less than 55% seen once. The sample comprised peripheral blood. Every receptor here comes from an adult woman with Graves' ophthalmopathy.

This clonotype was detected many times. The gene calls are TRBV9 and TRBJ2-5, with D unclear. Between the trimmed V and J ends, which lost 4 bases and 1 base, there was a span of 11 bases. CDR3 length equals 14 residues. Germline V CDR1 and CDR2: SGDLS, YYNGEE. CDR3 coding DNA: TGTGCCAGCAGCCACCCCATATCCCAAGAGACCCAGTACTTC. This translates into CASSHPISQETQYF.

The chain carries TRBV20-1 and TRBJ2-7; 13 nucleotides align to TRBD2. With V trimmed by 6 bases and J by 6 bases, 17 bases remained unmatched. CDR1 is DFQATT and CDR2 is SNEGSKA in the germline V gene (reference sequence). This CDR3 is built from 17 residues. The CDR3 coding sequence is TGCAGTGCCGATACCCCTTCCTGGACTAGCGGGAGTAGCGAGCAGTACTTC. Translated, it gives CSADTPSWTSGSSEQYF.

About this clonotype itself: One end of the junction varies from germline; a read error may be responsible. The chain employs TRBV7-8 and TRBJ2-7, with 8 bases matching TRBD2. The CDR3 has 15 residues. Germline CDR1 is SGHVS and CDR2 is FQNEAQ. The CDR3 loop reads CASSQVGGGVYEQYF. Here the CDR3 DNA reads TGCGCCAGCAGCCAAGTCGGGGGGGGGGTCTACGAGCAGTACTTC.

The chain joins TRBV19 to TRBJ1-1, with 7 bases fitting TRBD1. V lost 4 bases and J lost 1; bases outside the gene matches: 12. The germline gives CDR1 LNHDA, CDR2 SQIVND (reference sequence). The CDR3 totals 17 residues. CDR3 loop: CASSTGGHRATNTEAFF. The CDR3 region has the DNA TGTGCCAGTAGTACAGGGGGACACAGGGCTACGAACACTGAAGCTTTCTTT.

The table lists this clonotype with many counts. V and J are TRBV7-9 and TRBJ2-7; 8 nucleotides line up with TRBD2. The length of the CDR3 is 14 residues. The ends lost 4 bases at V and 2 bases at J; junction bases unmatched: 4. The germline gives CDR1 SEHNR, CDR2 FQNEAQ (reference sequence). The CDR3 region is CASSSGLVPYEQYF. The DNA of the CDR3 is TGTGCCAGCAGCTCGGGACTAGTACCCTACGAGCAGTACTTC.

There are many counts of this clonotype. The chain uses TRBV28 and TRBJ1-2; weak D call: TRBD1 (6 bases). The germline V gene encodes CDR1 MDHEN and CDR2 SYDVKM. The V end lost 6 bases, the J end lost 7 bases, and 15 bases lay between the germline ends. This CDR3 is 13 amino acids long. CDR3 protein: CASRRGGGSGYTF. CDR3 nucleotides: TGTGCCAGCAGAAGGGGAGGGGGTAGTGGCTACACCTTC.

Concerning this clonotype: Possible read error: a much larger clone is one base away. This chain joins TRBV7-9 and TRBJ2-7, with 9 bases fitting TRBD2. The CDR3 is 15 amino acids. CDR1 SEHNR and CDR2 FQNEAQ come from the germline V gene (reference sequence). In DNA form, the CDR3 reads TGTGTCAGCAGCACGTCCGGGACTAGCAGTTACGAGCAGTACTTC. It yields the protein CVSSTSGTSSYEQYF.

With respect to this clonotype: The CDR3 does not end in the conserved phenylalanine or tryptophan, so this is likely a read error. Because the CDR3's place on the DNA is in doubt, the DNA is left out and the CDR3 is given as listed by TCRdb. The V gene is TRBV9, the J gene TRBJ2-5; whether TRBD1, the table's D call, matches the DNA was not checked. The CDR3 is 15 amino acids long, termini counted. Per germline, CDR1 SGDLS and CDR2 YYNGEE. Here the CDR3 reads CASSVANRGGYTFGS.

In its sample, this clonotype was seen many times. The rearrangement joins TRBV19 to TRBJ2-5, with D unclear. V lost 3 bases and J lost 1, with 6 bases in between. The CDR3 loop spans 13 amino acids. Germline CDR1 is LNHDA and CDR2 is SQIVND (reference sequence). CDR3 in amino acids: CASSIRLQETQYF. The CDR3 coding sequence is TGTGCCAGTAGTATCAGACTCCAAGAGACCCAGTACTTC.

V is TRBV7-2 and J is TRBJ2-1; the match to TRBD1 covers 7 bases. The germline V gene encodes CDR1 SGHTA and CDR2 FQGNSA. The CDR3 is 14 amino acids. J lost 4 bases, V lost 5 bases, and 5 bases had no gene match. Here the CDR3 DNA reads TGTGCCAGCAGCACAGGACAGGTGTACAATGAGCAGTTCTTC. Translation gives CASSTGQVYNEQFF.

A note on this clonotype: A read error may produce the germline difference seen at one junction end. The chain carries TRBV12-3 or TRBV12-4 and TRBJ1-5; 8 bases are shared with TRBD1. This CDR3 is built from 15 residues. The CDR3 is CAGSLTGDQDQPQHF. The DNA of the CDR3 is TGTGCCGGCAGTCTGACAGGGGACCAAGATCAGCCCCAGCATTTT.

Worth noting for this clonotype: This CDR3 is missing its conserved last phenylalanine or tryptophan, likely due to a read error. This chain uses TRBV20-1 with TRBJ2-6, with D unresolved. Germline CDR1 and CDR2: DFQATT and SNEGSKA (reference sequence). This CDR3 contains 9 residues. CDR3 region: CSGVLVLTL. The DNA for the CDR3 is TGCAGCGGCGTATTGGTCCTGACTCTC.

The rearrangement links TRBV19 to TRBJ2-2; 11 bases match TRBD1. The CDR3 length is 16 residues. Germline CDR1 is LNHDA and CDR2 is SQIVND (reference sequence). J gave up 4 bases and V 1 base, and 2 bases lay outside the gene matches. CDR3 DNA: TGTGCCAGTAGTATAGGGGACAGGGGGTTCACCGGGGAGCTGTTTTTT. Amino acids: CASSIGDRGFTGELFF.

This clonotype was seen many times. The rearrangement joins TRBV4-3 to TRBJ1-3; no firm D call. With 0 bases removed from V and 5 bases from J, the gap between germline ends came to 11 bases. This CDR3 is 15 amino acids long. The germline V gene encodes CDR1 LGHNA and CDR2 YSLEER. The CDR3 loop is CASSQDKGSRNTIYF. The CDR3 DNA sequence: TGCGCCAGCAGCCAAGATAAGGGTAGTAGAAACACCATATATTTT.

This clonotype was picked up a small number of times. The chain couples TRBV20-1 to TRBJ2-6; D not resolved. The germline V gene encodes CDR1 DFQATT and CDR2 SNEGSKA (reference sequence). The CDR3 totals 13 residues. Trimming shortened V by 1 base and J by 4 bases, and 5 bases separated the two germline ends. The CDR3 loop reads CSARAAGANVLTF. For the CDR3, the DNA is TGCAGTGCTAGAGCAGCGGGGGCCAACGTCCTGACTTTC.

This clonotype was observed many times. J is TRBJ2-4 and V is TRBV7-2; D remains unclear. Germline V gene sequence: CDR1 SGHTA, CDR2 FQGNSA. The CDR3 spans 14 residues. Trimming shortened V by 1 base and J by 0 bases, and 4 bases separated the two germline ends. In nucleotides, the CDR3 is TGTGCCAGCAGCTTAGTACTAGCCAAAAACATTCAGTACTTC. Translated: CASSLVLAKNIQYF.

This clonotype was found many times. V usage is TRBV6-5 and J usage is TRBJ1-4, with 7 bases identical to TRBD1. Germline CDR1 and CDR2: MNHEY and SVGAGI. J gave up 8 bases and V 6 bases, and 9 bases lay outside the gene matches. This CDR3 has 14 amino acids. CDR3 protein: CASRWTGEGEKLFF. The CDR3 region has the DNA TGTGCCAGCAGGTGGACAGGCGAAGGGGAAAAACTGTTTTTT.

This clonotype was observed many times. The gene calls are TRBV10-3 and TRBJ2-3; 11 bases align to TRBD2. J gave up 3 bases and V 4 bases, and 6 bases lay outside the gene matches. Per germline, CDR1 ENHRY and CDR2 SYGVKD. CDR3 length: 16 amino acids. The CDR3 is CAISVGASGRTDTQYF. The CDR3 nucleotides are TGTGCCATCAGTGTAGGGGCTAGCGGGAGGACAGATACGCAGTATTTT.

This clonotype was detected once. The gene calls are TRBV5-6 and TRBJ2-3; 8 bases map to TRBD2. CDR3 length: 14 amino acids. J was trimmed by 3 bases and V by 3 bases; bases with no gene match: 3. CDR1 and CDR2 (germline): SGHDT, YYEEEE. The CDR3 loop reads CASSWTSRTDTQYF. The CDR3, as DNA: TGTGCCAGCAGCTGGACTAGCAGGACAGATACGCAGTATTTT.

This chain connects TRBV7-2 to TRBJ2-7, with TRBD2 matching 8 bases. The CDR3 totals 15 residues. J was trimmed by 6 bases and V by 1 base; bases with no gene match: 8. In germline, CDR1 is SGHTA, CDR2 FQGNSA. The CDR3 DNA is TGTGCCAGCAGCTTAGAAACTAGCGGACCCTCCGAGCAGTACTTC. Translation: CASSLETSGPSEQYF.

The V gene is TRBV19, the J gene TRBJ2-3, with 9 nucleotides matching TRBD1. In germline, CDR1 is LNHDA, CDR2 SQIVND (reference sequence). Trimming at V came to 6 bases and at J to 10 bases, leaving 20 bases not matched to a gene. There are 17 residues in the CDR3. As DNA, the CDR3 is TGTGCCAGTAGATCGCCACGGGGGACAGGGTTCGGGGATTCGCAGTATTTT. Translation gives CASRSPRGTGFGDSQYF.